This is a list of T cell receptor beta chains from one sample in a study of blood T cells in healthy people across ages. TCRdb recomputed calls from the 5' RACE reads with MiXCR, one row per CDR3 protein. The sample consists of fewer than 1 million distinct CDR3 sequences, around 42% of them appearing once. Sequenced sample: blood. The receptors shown here come from a man in his sixties in good health. Each CDR3 is given with its conserved first and last residue. A D gene is named only where the DNA matches it firmly. The size of a clone is reported for some rows only, either as once, few or many, or as a class for expanded clones.

>-|15|TRBD2|TRBV5-5|TRBJ2-1
TGTGCCAGCAGCCGCCGGGGGGGCAACTACAATGAGCAGTTCTTC
CASSRRGGNYNEQFF
>-|15|TRBD1|TRBV11-1|TRBJ2-3
TGTGCCAGCAGCAAGAGACAGGGTCTCACAGATACGCAGTATTTT
CASSKRQGLTDTQYF
>-|17|TRBD2|TRBV4-3|TRBJ2-3
TGCGCCAGCAGCCAAGGAGCTAGCGGGACCGGCACAGATACGCAGTATTTT
CASSQGASGTGTDTQYF
>-|12|-|TRBV20-1|TRBJ2-7
TGCGGTGCGGATCTAAGCTCCTACGAGCAGTACTTC
CGADLSSYEQYF
>-|14|TRBD1|TRBV6-1|TRBJ1-2
TGTGCCAGCAGTGCCGGACAGGCTCCAGTTGGCTACACCTTC
CASSAGQAPVGYTF
>few|13|TRBD1|TRBV9|TRBJ1-1
TGTGCCAGCAGCTTCTCAGGGGGAACTGAAGCTTTCTTT
CASSFSGGTEAFF
>few|15|TRBD1|TRBV3-1|TRBJ1-2
TGTGCCAGCAGCCAAGATTTTACAGGGGGATATGGCTACACCTTC
CASSQDFTGGYGYTF
>-|15|-|TRBV18|TRBJ2-1
TGTGCCAGCTCACGGAGCTCGGGGGCCTACAATGAGCAGTTCTTC
CASSRSSGAYNEQFF
>-|13|-|TRBV5-1|TRBJ2-5
TGCGTCAGCAGAGCCGGCAGCCAAGAGACCCAGTACTTC
CVSRAGSQETQYF
>once|16|TRBD1|TRBV9|TRBJ1-4
TGTGCCAGCAGCGTAGGCCCTCAGGGACAGACTGAAAAACTGTTTTTT
CASSVGPQGQTEKLFF
>-|15|-|TRBV7-9|TRBJ2-7
TGTGCCAGCAGCTCAACAACACCCCGGGCCTACGAGCAGTACTTC
CASSSTTPRAYEQYF
>few|13|TRBD2|TRBV20-1|TRBJ2-7
TGCAGTGGTAGGGGGACTAGTAACTACGAGCAGTACTTC
CSGRGTSNYEQYF
>-|16|-|TRBV7-9|TRBJ2-5
TGTGCCAGCAGCTTCGCGGGCCCCATCACCCAAGAGACCCAGTACTTC
CASSFAGPITQETQYF
>few|16|-|TRBV5-1|TRBJ1-1
TGCGCCAGCAGCTTGGATGGGGGCGGCACGAACACTGAAGCTTTCTTT
CASSLDGGGTNTEAFF
>-|14|-|TRBV2|TRBJ2-1
TGTGCCAGCAATGCGGGTTGGGCGGGTAATGAGCAGTTCTTC
CASNAGWAGNEQFF
>-|13|-|TRBV14|TRBJ2-3
TGTGCCACCCAGCGGACTATCACAGATACGCAGTATTTT
CATQRTITDTQYF
>-|14|TRBD2|TRBV6-1|TRBJ2-5
TGTGCCAGCATCGCGCTAGCGGGGTTGGAGACCCAGTACTTC
CASIALAGLETQYF
>-|15|TRBD2|TRBV27|TRBJ2-1
TGTGCCAGCAGTACCCAGACTAGCGGGGGGTATGAGCAGTTCTTC
CASSTQTSGGYEQFF